The 31 T cell receptor beta chains in this list originate from one sample, sequenced in a study of monozygotic twins with cystic fibrosis. The repertoire was sequenced with immunoSEQ multiplex PCR; TCRdb's copy has only in-frame clones and lacks some. The table lists approximately 13,000 clones, 80% to 90% of them singletons. The sample was blood. Receptors originate from a boy aged 5-17 years with cystic fibrosis.

The chain uses TRBV6-1 and TRBJ1-3; possible D gene TRBD1, 5 bases. Germline values: CDR1 MNHNS, CDR2 SASEGT. The CDR3 length is 14 residues. Trimming stripped 2 bases from V and 1 base from J, with 6 bases between. The CDR3 bases are TGTGCCAGCAGTGAACAGGGATCTGGAAACACCATATATTTT. Its protein is CASSEQGSGNTIYF.

The rearrangement joins TRBV4-1 to TRBJ1-1; D remains ambiguous. This CDR3 is built from 15 residues. Germline V CDR1 and CDR2: MGHRA, YSYEKL. Trimming took off 1 base at V and 0 bases at J, with 9 bases between the two ends. The CDR3 protein is CASSQAPNMNTEAFF. In DNA, the CDR3 is TGCGCCAGCAGCCAAGCTCCCAACATGAACACTGAAGCTTTCTTT.

This chain links TRBV29-1 with TRBJ1-1; weak D call: TRBD1 (6 bases). Trimming pared 5 bases from V and 0 bases from J, leaving 16 bases between. The CDR3 spans 15 residues. CDR1 is SQVTM and CDR2 is ANQGSEA in the germline V gene. CDR3: CSVSLRQGMNTEAFF. CDR3 nucleotides: TGCAGCGTTTCCTTAAGGCAGGGGATGAACACTGAAGCTTTCTTT. Full variable domain (outside the CDR3, taken from reference TRBV29-1 and TRBJ1-1): SAVISQKPSRDICQRGTSLTIQCQVDSQVTMMFWYRQQPGQSLTLIATANQGSEATYESGFVIDKFPISRPNLTFSTLTVSNMSPEDSSIYLCSVSLRQGMNTEAFFGQGTRLTVV.

This rearrangement joins TRBV18 to TRBJ2-6; 8 bases fit TRBD1. Germline V gives CDR1 KGHSH, CDR2 LQKENI. The V and J ends lost 2 bases and 4 bases, in that order; junction bases with no gene match: 10. This CDR3 has 18 residues. CDR3 DNA sequence: TGTGCCAGCTCACCAGCGGCAGGGGGCAGGGCCGGGGCCAACGTCCTGACTTTC. Its translation: CASSPAAGGRAGANVLTF.

DNA of the CDR3: TGTGCCAGTAGTAACCTCGGGGCCCTCGAGACCCAGTACTTC. Translation gives CASSNLGALETQYF. The rearrangement links TRBV19 to TRBJ2-5, with D perhaps matching TRBD1 or TRBD2 (5 bases each). CDR3 size: 14 residues. The V end was cut by 4 bases, the J end by 5 bases, with 14 bases between. Germline V gene data show CDR1 as LNHDA and CDR2 as SQIVND (reference sequence).

The chain links TRBV7-8 to TRBJ2-4; D may correspond to TRBD1 or TRBD2 (7 bases each). This CDR3 has 15 residues. Germline CDR1 reads SGHVS; CDR2 reads FQNEAQ. Trimming shortened V by 5 bases and J by 4 bases, and 15 bases separated the two germline ends. DNA for the CDR3: TGTGCCAGCAGCCCATCCCAGGGGGGGAAAAACATTCAGTACTTC. Its protein product is CASSPSQGGKNIQYF.

This chain uses TRBV25-1 with TRBJ2-5; 9 positions match TRBD1. This CDR3 is 16 amino acids long. J lost 5 bases, V lost 3 bases, and 10 bases had no gene match. Germline V CDR1 and CDR2: MGHDK, SYGVNS. The CDR3 sequence is CASSDFRGTGWETQYF. The CDR3 nucleotides are TGTGCCAGCAGTGATTTTAGAGGGACAGGGTGGGAGACCCAGTACTTC.

The DNA for the CDR3 is TGCGCCAGCAGCCAAGGAATCCCCCTACTAGCCAAAAACATTCAGTACTTC. It specifies CASSQGIPLLAKNIQYF. The chain is built from TRBV4-1 and TRBJ2-4; no clear D. This CDR3 spans 17 amino acids. CDR1 is MGHRA and CDR2 is YSYEKL in the germline V gene. The V gene lost 1 base and the J gene lost 0 bases, with 13 bases spanning the gap.

Only a few counts were recorded for this clone. The CDR3 DNA follows: TGTGCCAGCAGTGGGAGCTCCTATAATTCACCCCTCCACTTT. It specifies CASSGSSYNSPLHF. V gene TRBV6-1 combines with J gene TRBJ1-6; D uncertain. The germline CDR1 and CDR2 sequences are MNHNS and SASEGT. The CDR3 runs to 14 residues. The V and J ends lost 4 bases and 0 bases respectively, with 4 bases between them.

The rearrangement joins TRBV7-2 to TRBJ2-5; 11 bases match TRBD1. The V segment lost 4 bases and the J segment 1 base; nucleotides outside the gene matches: 5. This CDR3 comprises 16 residues. The germline gives CDR1 SGHTA, CDR2 FQGNSA. CDR3 sequence reads: CASSYVGTGGQETQYF. The CDR3, as DNA: TGTGCCAGCAGCTACGTCGGGACAGGGGGCCAAGAGACCCAGTACTTC.

The chain uses TRBV4-1 and TRBJ2-1; D is perhaps TRBD2 (5 bases). V was clipped by 2 bases and J by 8 bases, with 16 bases between them. The CDR3 length is 15 residues. In germline, CDR1 is MGHRA, CDR2 YSYEKL. CDR3 residues: CASSQPSPGLDEQFF. The DNA of the CDR3 is TGCGCCAGCAGCCAACCCTCTCCAGGACTTGATGAGCAGTTCTTC.

The genes are TRBV7-9 and TRBJ2-5; TRBD1 matches at 12 bases. V dropped 5 bases and J dropped 5; count of bases not matched to a gene: 9. The CDR3 length is 16 residues. Germline V gene lookup returns CDR1 SEHNR and CDR2 FQNEAQ (reference sequence). As DNA, the CDR3 is TGTGCCAGCAGCCCCGGGACAGGGGGCCTCGTTGAGACCCAGTACTTC. Protein product: CASSPGTGGLVETQYF.

J is TRBJ2-1 and V is TRBV6-6, with no clear D. CDR1 is MNHNY and CDR2 is SVGAGI in the germline V gene (reference sequence). Trimming cost V 2 bases and J 6 bases, with 8 bases left between them. This CDR3 has 13 residues. DNA of the CDR3: TGTGCCAGCAGTTACGGATTATCCAATGAGCAGTTCTTC. Protein product: CASSYGLSNEQFF.

This chain links TRBV14 with TRBJ2-3; D unresolved. CDR3 length equals 13 residues. V lost 5 bases to trimming and J lost 2 bases, with 8 bases between them. Germline lookup yields CDR1 SGHDN and CDR2 FVKESK. CDR3 loop: CASSALHTDTQYF. DNA for the CDR3: TGTGCCAGCAGCGCGCTACACACAGATACGCAGTATTTT.

J is TRBJ2-3 and V is TRBV11-3; D not resolved. V was clipped by 0 bases and J by 0 bases, with 7 bases between them. Germline assignment: CDR1 SGHNT and CDR2 YENEEA. The CDR3 is made up of 15 amino acids. The CDR3 protein is CASSLDNWSTDTQYF. The CDR3 DNA is TGTGCCAGCAGCTTAGATAACTGGAGCACAGATACGCAGTATTTT.

The rearrangement joins TRBV5-1 to TRBJ1-1; D is unclear. With 3 bases removed from V and 10 bases from J, the gap between germline ends came to 13 bases. The CDR3 extends over 12 amino acids. The germline CDR1 and CDR2 sequences are SGHRS and YFSETQ. CDR3 sequence: CASSSPPNPAFF. CDR3 DNA: TGCGCCAGCAGCTCGCCCCCAAACCCAGCTTTCTTT. Combining the CDR3 with reference TRBV5-1 and TRBJ1-1 gives the whole variable domain KAGVTQTPRYLIKTRGQQVTLSCSPISGHRSVSWYQQTPGQGLQFLFEYFSETQRNKGNFPGRFSGRQFSNSRSEMNVSTLELGDSALYLCASSSPPNPAFFGQGTRLTVV.

J is TRBJ2-5 and V is TRBV2; TRBD2 might be the D (6 bases). V lost 6 bases and J lost 0, with 11 bases in between. The length of the CDR3 is 14 residues. Germline V gives CDR1 SNHLY, CDR2 FYNNEI. CDR3 DNA: TGTGCCAGCAGATCTGGGGGGTACCAAGAGACCCAGTACTTC. This codes for CASRSGGYQETQYF.

The chain employs TRBV28 and TRBJ2-2; tentative D call: TRBD1 (5 bases). V dropped 10 bases and J dropped 5 bases, with 8 bases sitting between them. The germline CDR1 and CDR2 sequences are MDHEN and SYDVKM. The CDR3 sequence is 11 residues long. CDR3 coding DNA: TGTGCCACCAGGGTTACCGGGGAGCTGTTTTTT. Its translation: CATRVTGELFF.

The chain uses TRBV29-1 and TRBJ1-3, with D unresolved. V was shortened by 6 bases and J by 4 bases, with 13 bases between the two germline ends. There are 13 residues in the CDR3. In germline, CDR1 is SQVTM, CDR2 ANQGSEA. CDR3 residues: CSVQYLTGNTIYF. DNA for the CDR3: TGCAGCGTCCAATATTTAACCGGAAACACCATATATTTT.

V and J are TRBV9 and TRBJ1-5; perhaps TRBD1 as D (5 bases). V lost 2 bases, J lost 2 bases, and 11 bases lay in between. The CDR3 has 15 amino acids. Germline values: CDR1 SGDLS, CDR2 YYNGEE. The CDR3 sequence is CASSVQGDGNQPQHF. The DNA of the CDR3 is TGTGCCAGCAGCGTGCAGGGTGATGGCAATCAGCCCCAGCATTTT.

CDR3 DNA sequence: TGTGCCAGCAGTTCCCAACTAGCGGGACTTGAGACCCAGTACTTC. It yields the protein CASSSQLAGLETQYF. The chain couples TRBV27 to TRBJ2-5; 10 bases match TRBD2. With 4 bases clipped from V and 5 bases from J, the junction kept 7 bases outside the gene matches. The CDR3 contains 15 residues. Per the germline V gene, CDR1 is MNHEY and CDR2 is SMNVEV (reference sequence).

The chain has TRBV6-5 and TRBJ2-2, with D unclear. Germline values: CDR1 MNHEY, CDR2 SVGAGI. The length of the CDR3 is 13 residues. V was clipped by 6 bases and J by 6 bases, with 11 bases between them. The CDR3 DNA reads as TGTGCCAGCAGGTTCTTAGGGCCCGGGGAGCTGTTTTTT. Translated: CASRFLGPGELFF.

Only one count was recorded for this clone. The V gene is TRBV21-1, the J gene TRBJ1-5. TRBV21-1 is given as a pseudogene. The length of the CDR3 is 13 residues. For the CDR3, the DNA is TGTGCCAGCAGCAAAGTTGGAGATCAGCCCCAGCATTTT. This translates into CASSKVGDQPQHF.

This clone showed up just once. The rearrangement links TRBV4-2 to TRBJ1-4, with D hard to call. The CDR3 extends over 12 amino acids. V lost 2 bases and J lost 11, with 9 bases in between. Germline V CDR1 and CDR2: LGHNA, YNFKEQ. The CDR3 DNA is TGTGCCAGCAGCCAACAAGGGTGGAAACTGTTTTTT. The encoded protein is CASSQQGWKLFF.

This clone was observed a handful of times. CDR3 region: CASSLVATIGETQYF. The CDR3 region has the DNA TGTGCCAGCAGCTTAGTAGCCACTATAGGAGAGACCCAGTACTTC. The V and J genes are TRBV11-2 and TRBJ2-5; D remains unclear. CDR3 length: 15 residues. Germline V gives CDR1 SGHAT, CDR2 FQNNGV. With 1 base removed from V and 4 bases from J, the gap between germline ends came to 13 bases.

The chain is built from TRBV6-5 and TRBJ2-3; D unresolved. The CDR3 runs 9 residues. CDR1 and CDR2 (germline): MNHEY, SVGAGI. Trimming took 4 bases from V and 9 from J, leaving 2 bases between them. CDR3 loop: CASSLTQYF. CDR3 DNA: TGTGCCAGCAGTTTAACGCAGTATTTT.

The J gene is TRBJ2-5, the V gene TRBV30; D is unclear. The closer fit of TRBJ2-7 to the DNA end suggests the J call may be wrong. CDR1 and CDR2 from the germline V gene are GTSNPN and SVGIG (reference sequence). The CDR3 consists of 11 residues. As DNA, the CDR3 is TGTGCCTGGAGTCCTGGCAGCGAGCAGTACTTC. It translates to CAWSPGSEQYF.

The chain links TRBV4-1 to TRBJ2-3; 9 nucleotides align to TRBD1. The germline gives CDR1 MGHRA, CDR2 YSYEKL. Unmatched junction bases numbered 14, after V lost 3 bases and J lost 1 base. The CDR3 totals 19 residues. DNA for the CDR3: TGCGCCAGCAGCCAGGCTCCGGGACAGGGTGGCTTGGGCACAGATACGCAGTATTTT. It yields the protein CASSQAPGQGGLGTDTQYF.

The chain uses TRBV7-2 and TRBJ2-1; 8 nucleotides agree with TRBD1. Germline V CDR1 and CDR2: SGHTA, FQGNSA. Trimming removed 6 bases from V and 3 bases from J; junction bases left unmatched: 7. The CDR3 sequence is 15 residues long. CDR3 sequence reads: CASRAGGTGYNEQFF. The CDR3 DNA is TGTGCCAGCAGAGCAGGGGGGACAGGCTACAATGAGCAGTTCTTC.

The V and J genes are TRBV10-3 and TRBJ2-2; D remains unclear. V lost 5 bases and J 6 bases, leaving 7 bases between the germline ends. The germline V gene encodes CDR1 ENHRY and CDR2 SYGVKD. This CDR3 is built from 12 residues. The CDR3, as DNA: TGTGCCATCAGTCAGGCGGCCGGGGAGCTGTTTTTT. Its translation: CAISQAAGELFF.

The rearrangement joins TRBV7-8 to TRBJ1-4, with D hard to call. Germline CDR1 is SGHVS and CDR2 is FQNEAQ. The CDR3 is 18 residues long. The V gene lost 5 bases and the J gene lost 0 bases, with 19 bases spanning the gap. As DNA, the CDR3 is TGTGCCAGCAGCCCCTATATCCAGGCATGGACAACTAATGAAAAACTGTTTTTT. Amino acid sequence: CASSPYIQAWTTNEKLFF.